A single sample is the source of the 19 T cell receptor beta chains below, sequenced in a study of T cell responses to AZD1222 COVID-19 vaccine. The method was immunoSEQ multiplex PCR; TCRdb's version includes in-frame clones alone and lacks a portion of them. The sample lists about 99,000 clones; around 90% were seen once. The starting material was peripheral blood, obtained on day 0 of AZD1222 vaccination. The receptors were gathered from an adult in good health.

This clone was seen a single time. The chain is built from TRBV6-2 or TRBV6-3 and TRBJ1-1; TRBD1 matches at 8 bases. CDR3 length equals 15 residues. The junction had 4 bases not matched to a gene; V was cut back by 2 bases and J by 2 bases. Germline loops: CDR1 MNHEY, CDR2 SVGEGT. CDR3 DNA sequence: TGTGCCAGCAGTTACGCTACAGGGGGAAACACTGAAGCTTTCTTT. Amino acid sequence: CASSYATGGNTEAFF.

V is TRBV7-9 and J is TRBJ1-4; D is unresolved. Germline V gene lookup returns CDR1 SEHNR and CDR2 FQNEAQ (reference sequence). The CDR3 extends over 13 amino acids. V was trimmed by 5 bases and J by 8 bases, leaving 12 bases between them. The CDR3 bases are TGTGCCAGCAGCAAAACCACGGGGGAAAAACTGTTTTTT. This gives the protein CASSKTTGEKLFF.

This clone has only one observation. The rearrangement links TRBV15 to TRBJ2-7; possibly TRBD2 for D (5 bases). The V end lost 1 base, the J end lost 4 bases, and 14 bases lay between the germline ends. The CDR3 has 15 amino acids. In germline, CDR1 is LNHNV, CDR2 YYDKDF (reference sequence). The CDR3 bases are TGTGCCACCAGCAGAGCCCGGGGTTTAGGATACGAGCAGTACTTC. As protein: CATSRARGLGYEQYF.

J is TRBJ2-3 and V is TRBV5-1, with 8 bases fitting TRBD2. The CDR3 has 16 amino acids. Germline V CDR1 and CDR2: SGHRS, YFSETQ. J was trimmed by 2 bases and V by 0 bases; bases with no gene match: 5. The CDR3 region is CASSLGGSGVTDTQYF. The CDR3 nucleotides are TGCGCCAGCAGCTTGGGGGGTAGCGGGGTCACAGATACGCAGTATTTT.

This clone has a handful of counts. The rearrangement links TRBV11-2 to TRBJ2-3, with 10 positions matching TRBD2. After removal of 4 bases from V and 4 bases from J, the junction contained 17 bases not matched to a gene. The CDR3 totals 19 residues. The V gene's germline CDR1 is SGHAT and CDR2 FQNNGV. CDR3 residues: CASSSRMGGLAGVPDTQYF. CDR3 in DNA: TGTGCCAGCAGCTCTAGGATGGGGGGTCTAGCGGGAGTGCCAGATACGCAGTATTTT.

The J gene is TRBJ2-1, the V gene TRBV6-2 or TRBV6-3, with 10 bases lining up with TRBD1. Germline V gene lookup returns CDR1 MNHEY and CDR2 SVGEGT. V lost 6 bases, J lost 9 bases, and 11 bases stayed unmatched. The CDR3 is made up of 15 amino acids. The CDR3 bases are TGTGCCAGCAGCCAAAGGGGGACAGGGGTAGTTGAGCAGTTCTTC. Translation: CASSQRGTGVVEQFF.

The genes are TRBV7-3 and TRBJ1-1, with D tentatively TRBD1 (5 bases). The CDR3 totals 15 residues. Germline assignment: CDR1 SGHTA and CDR2 FQGTGA. V was trimmed by 5 bases and J by 4 bases, leaving 17 bases between them. CDR3 coding DNA: TGTGCCAGCAGCCCGGGCGGGGCTGGGACCACTGAAGCTTTCTTT. Its translation is CASSPGGAGTTEAFF. Full variable domain (rest looked up from reference TRBV7-3 and TRBJ1-1): GAGVSQTPSNKVTEKGKYVELRCDPISGHTALYWYRQSLGQGPEFLIYFQGTGAADDSGLPNDRFFAVRPEGSVSTLKIQRTERGDSAVYLCASSPGGAGTTEAFFGQGTRLTVV.

A remark on this clone: One junction end does not reproduce the germline sequence, and a read error may be involved. The V call is TRBV5-1, the J call TRBJ2-1; D possibly uses TRBD1 or TRBD2 (5 bases each). There are 13 residues in the CDR3. Germline V gives CDR1 SGHRS, CDR2 YFSETQ. CDR3 region: CASSWDGINEQFF. CDR3 sequence (DNA): TGTGCCAGCAGCTGGGACGGAATCAATGAGCAGTTCTTC.

In its sample, this clone was seen once. This sequence joins TRBV5-8 and TRBJ1-3, with 7 bases aligning to TRBD1. V was pared by 4 bases and J by 4 bases, with 2 bases of the junction left unmatched. The V gene's germline CDR1 is SGHTS and CDR2 YDEGEE. The CDR3 has 13 amino acids. CDR3 coding DNA: TGTGCCAGCAGCGCGGGACAGGGAAACACCATATATTTT. Its translation: CASSAGQGNTIYF.

This chain links TRBV11-2 with TRBJ2-3, with D perhaps TRBD1 or TRBD2 (6 bases each). The CDR3 is made up of 15 amino acids. The germline V gene has CDR1 SGHAT and CDR2 FQNNGV. V dropped 6 bases and J dropped 2 bases, with 15 bases sitting between them. This chain's CDR3 is CASSIIGGLTDTQYF. In DNA form, the CDR3 reads TGTGCCAGCAGTATCATCGGGGGCCTCACAGATACGCAGTATTTT.

The chain uses TRBV12-3 or TRBV12-4 and TRBJ1-4, with a possible D match to TRBD1 (5 bases). The CDR3 is made up of 13 amino acids. V lost 3 bases and J 7 bases, leaving 9 bases between the germline ends. The DNA for the CDR3 is TGTGCCAGCAGTTTGGCAGGGTTTGAAAAACTGTTTTTT. Its protein product is CASSLAGFEKLFF.

The V gene is TRBV7-2, the J gene TRBJ1-5; no reliable D call. The V gene's germline CDR1 is SGHTA and CDR2 FQGNSA. The CDR3 has 17 amino acids. V lost 1 base to trimming and J lost 0 bases, with 13 bases between them. CDR3 sequence (DNA): TGTGCCAGCAGCTTAGGGATGGCGGCCACTAGCAATCAGCCCCAGCATTTT. Amino acid sequence: CASSLGMAATSNQPQHF. The variable domain in full, completed from reference TRBV7-2 and TRBJ1-5, reads GAGVSQSPSNKVTEKGKDVELRCDPISGHTALYWYRQSLGQGLEFLIYFQGNSAPDKSGLPSDRFSAERTGGSVSTLTIQRTQQEDSAVYLCASSLGMAATSNQPQHFGDGTRLSIL.

The rearrangement joins TRBV7-3 to TRBJ2-2, with D possibly being TRBD1 or TRBD2 (5 bases each). Per the germline V gene, CDR1 is SGHTA and CDR2 is FQGTGA. V was cut by 4 bases and J by 3 bases, with 24 bases left in between. This CDR3 is 19 amino acids long. In DNA, the CDR3 is TGTGCCAGCAGCTCCCGACGGGACCTTAGCTGGCTGGACACCGGGGAGCTGTTTTTT. Amino acid sequence: CASSSRRDLSWLDTGELFF.

V and J are TRBV9 and TRBJ2-3, with a weak D call TRBD1 (6 bases). Germline V gives CDR1 SGDLS, CDR2 YYNGEE. The CDR3 contains 18 residues. V lost 0 bases and J 2 bases, leaving 19 bases between the germline ends. The CDR3 DNA follows: TGTGCCAGCAGCGTAGAACAGGGCCCCGTGGACCACACAGATACGCAGTATTTT. Translating it yields CASSVEQGPVDHTDTQYF.

The genes are TRBV15 and TRBJ1-1; weak D call: TRBD1 (6 bases). With 3 bases removed from V and 3 bases from J, the gap between germline ends came to 23 bases. Germline CDR1 reads LNHNV; CDR2 reads YYDKDF (reference sequence). CDR3 length equals 18 residues. In DNA, the CDR3 is TGTGCCACCAGCAGTGGGGCCAGGGGCTTCGGAATAGACACTGAAGCTTTCTTT. Encoded protein: CATSSGARGFGIDTEAFF.

As for this clone: The same CDR3 arises from other DNA sequences in this sample as well. The gene calls are TRBV10-3 and TRBJ1-3, with D uncertain. The V and J ends lost 3 bases and 2 bases respectively, with 8 bases between them. CDR1 is ENHRY, CDR2 SYGVKD, per germline. The CDR3 has 14 amino acids. The CDR3 sequence is CAISDGVTGNTIYF. DNA for the CDR3: TGTGCCATCAGTGACGGGGTTACTGGAAACACCATATATTTT.

V usage is TRBV27 and J usage is TRBJ2-7; D could derive from TRBD1 or TRBD2 (6 bases each). Germline V lookup: CDR1 MNHEY, CDR2 SMNVEV (reference sequence). Deletions cut 2 bases from V and 2 bases from J, with 10 bases between. The CDR3 consists of 14 residues. The DNA of the CDR3 is TGTGCCAGCAGTTTACGGGGGCTTGCCTACGAGCAGTACGTC. This encodes CASSLRGLAYEQYV.

The rearrangement joins TRBV19 to TRBJ1-5, with D tentatively TRBD1 (6 bases). The CDR3 runs 13 residues. The germline V gene encodes CDR1 LNHDA and CDR2 SQIVND (reference sequence). Trimming removed 5 bases at V and 7 bases at J, with 12 bases between. The CDR3 sequence is CASSPPGEQPQHF. CDR3 sequence (DNA): TGTGCCAGTAGTCCCCCAGGGGAACAGCCCCAGCATTTT.

The genes are TRBV30 and TRBJ1-2; 8 nucleotides match TRBD1. This CDR3 has 15 amino acids. CDR1 is GTSNPN, CDR2 SVGIG, per germline (reference sequence). V trimming: 5 bases; J trimming: 6 bases; junction bases outside the gene matches: 14. CDR3 in amino acids: CAWGTGQATINGYTF. The DNA of the CDR3 is TGTGCCTGGGGAACGGGACAGGCGACTATCAATGGCTACACCTTC.